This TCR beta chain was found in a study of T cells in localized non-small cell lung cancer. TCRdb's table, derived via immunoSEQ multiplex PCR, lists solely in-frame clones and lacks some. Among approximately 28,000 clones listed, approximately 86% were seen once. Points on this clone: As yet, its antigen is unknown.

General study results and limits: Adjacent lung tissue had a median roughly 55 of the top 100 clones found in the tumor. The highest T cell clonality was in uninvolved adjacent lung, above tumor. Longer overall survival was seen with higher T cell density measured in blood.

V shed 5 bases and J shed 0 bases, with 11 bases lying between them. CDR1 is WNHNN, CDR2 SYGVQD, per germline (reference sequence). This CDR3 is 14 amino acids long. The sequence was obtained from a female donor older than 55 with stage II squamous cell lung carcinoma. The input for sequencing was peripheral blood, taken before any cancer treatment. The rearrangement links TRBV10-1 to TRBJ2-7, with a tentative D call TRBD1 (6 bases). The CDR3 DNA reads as TGCGCCAGCAGTTCGGACAGCCTCTCCTACGAGCAGTACTTC. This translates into CASSSDSLSYEQYF.